The 16 T cell receptor beta chains below come from one sample, sequenced in a study of early T cells in non-severe SARS-CoV-2 infection. TCRdb itself ran the 5' RACE reads through MiXCR, one entry per CDR3 protein. The repertoire holds 75,000 to 90,000 distinct CDR3 sequences, with 15% as singletons. Sample: whole blood. These receptor sequences come from an adult who was a healthcare worker with PCR-confirmed SARS-CoV-2 infection or an uninfected control (not recorded which).

The rearrangement links TRBV7-9 to TRBJ1-6; possibly TRBD1 for D (5 bases). V gave up 1 base and J gave up 13 bases, with 14 bases separating them. CDR3 length equals 14 residues. Germline values: CDR1 SEHNR, CDR2 FQNEAQ (reference sequence). As DNA, the CDR3 is TGTGCCAGCAGCTTAGATACACAGGTGGCTCCCCTCCACTTT. Amino acid sequence: CASSLDTQVAPLHF.

V and J are TRBV7-2 and TRBJ2-3; TRBD2 matches 10 bases. The CDR3 has 17 amino acids. With V trimmed by 1 base and J by 0 bases, 4 bases remained unmatched. Germline V gives CDR1 SGHTA, CDR2 FQGNSA. The CDR3 region is CASSLVAAGGSTDTQYF. DNA of the CDR3: TGTGCCAGCAGCTTAGTCGCAGCGGGAGGGAGCACAGATACGCAGTATTTT.

In this sample, this clonotype turned up many times. The rearrangement joins TRBV29-1 to TRBJ2-3; no clear D. The CDR3 has 14 residues. The germline V gene has CDR1 SQVTM and CDR2 ANQGSEA. V was trimmed by 5 bases and J by 2 bases, leaving 14 bases between them. For the CDR3, the DNA is TGCAGCGTTTCGGGTTTTGGTTCCACAGATACGCAGTATTTT. Protein product: CSVSGFGSTDTQYF.

The chain combines TRBV2 with TRBJ2-7; TRBD1 matches at 9 bases. Germline assignment: CDR1 SNHLY and CDR2 FYNNEI. CDR3 length equals 14 residues. Unmatched junction bases numbered 4, after V lost 4 bases and J lost 3 bases. DNA for the CDR3: TGTGCCAGCAGTGCGGGACAGGGCCACTACGAGCAGTACTTC. Translating gives CASSAGQGHYEQYF.

This clonotype has just a few counts. V is TRBV10-3 and J is TRBJ2-5, with D uncertain. The V and J ends lost 6 bases and 5 bases respectively, with 7 bases between them. This CDR3 is built from 11 residues. Germline values: CDR1 ENHRY, CDR2 SYGVKD. In DNA form, the CDR3 reads TGTGCCATCAGGCAGTCCGAGACCCAGTACTTC. Translated: CAIRQSETQYF.

The sample holds a few counts of this clonotype. This chain uses TRBV4-1 with TRBJ1-1; D gene uncertain. V lost 2 bases and J lost 1, with 8 bases in between. The CDR3 length is 14 residues. Germline loops: CDR1 MGHRA, CDR2 YSYEKL. In DNA form, the CDR3 reads TGCGCCAGCAGCCAACTTACACGGAACACTGAAGCTTTCTTT. It yields the protein CASSQLTRNTEAFF.

This chain links TRBV7-9 with TRBJ2-7, with D hard to call. The germline V gene has CDR1 SEHNR and CDR2 FQNEAQ (reference sequence). This CDR3 has 12 residues. Trimming pared 5 bases from V and 3 bases from J, leaving 8 bases between. For the CDR3, the DNA is TGTGCCAGCAGCCAAGCCGGCTACGAGCAGTACTTC. Translated: CASSQAGYEQYF.

This chain joins TRBV6-5 and TRBJ2-2; D tentatively fits TRBD1 or TRBD2 (5 bases each). V lost 3 bases, J lost 2 bases, and 13 bases lay in between. The CDR3 is made up of 16 amino acids. Looked up from germline, CDR1 is MNHEY and CDR2 is SVGAGI. The CDR3 loop reads CASSYVGAFNTGELFF. The CDR3 nucleotides are TGTGCCAGCAGTTATGTCGGGGCCTTTAACACCGGGGAGCTGTTTTTT.

The chain recombines TRBV6-4 with TRBJ2-1; no clear D. Trimming took 6 bases from V and 7 from J, leaving 13 bases between them. The CDR3 covers 13 residues. Germline V gives CDR1 MRHNA, CDR2 SNTAGT. Here the CDR3 reads CASSILPENEQFF. In nucleotides, the CDR3 is TGTGCCAGCAGCATATTGCCCGAGAATGAGCAGTTCTTC.

This clonotype has at least ten counts. The rearrangement joins TRBV24-1 to TRBJ2-3; 7 bases line up with TRBD2. The trim removed 3 bases at V and 6 bases at J, leaving 8 bases unmatched. The germline V gene has CDR1 KGHDR and CDR2 SFDVKD. The CDR3 extends over 15 amino acids. The CDR3 here is CATSDRPIGGDTQYF. CDR3 bases: TGTGCCACCAGTGATAGGCCGATCGGGGGGGATACGCAGTATTTT.

This clonotype was counted only a few times. The chain uses TRBV6-6 and TRBJ1-4; perhaps TRBD1 as D (5 bases). The CDR3 covers 15 residues. The germline CDR1 and CDR2 sequences are MNHNY and SVGAGI (reference sequence). Trimming shortened V by 2 bases and J by 5 bases, and 12 bases separated the two germline ends. This CDR3 is CASSYLRGMNEKLFF. For the CDR3, the DNA is TGTGCCAGCAGTTACCTCCGGGGGATGAATGAAAAACTGTTTTTT.

This clonotype appeared a few times. The genes are TRBV28 and TRBJ2-1; 9 nucleotides match TRBD2. Unmatched junction bases numbered 4, after V lost 3 bases and J lost 4 bases. Germline V CDR1 and CDR2: MDHEN, SYDVKM. This CDR3 has 15 amino acids. The CDR3 loop reads CASSLGGRAYNEQFF. The CDR3 bases are TGTGCCAGCAGTTTGGGCGGGAGGGCGTACAATGAGCAGTTCTTC.

In its sample, this clonotype was seen a few times. The genes are TRBV6-2 or TRBV6-3 and TRBJ2-2; no clear D. V was clipped by 2 bases and J by 0 bases, with 4 bases between them. The CDR3 consists of 14 residues. Germline V gives CDR1 MNHEY, CDR2 SVGEGT. The CDR3 nucleotides read TGTGCCAGCAGTTACGACTCGAACACCGGGGAGCTGTTTTTT. Protein: CASSYDSNTGELFF.

The rearrangement joins TRBV27 to TRBJ1-1; D may be TRBD1 (5 bases). The CDR3 is made up of 17 amino acids. V gave up 7 bases and J gave up 2 bases, with 23 bases separating them. Germline CDR1 MNHEY, CDR2 SMNVEV (reference sequence). In DNA, the CDR3 is TGTGCCAGCAAAGGCAGATTGGGCGGAGGGGCTAACACTGAAGCTTTCTTT. Protein product: CASKGRLGGGANTEAFF.

The V and J genes are TRBV5-4 and TRBJ2-2; TRBD2 aligns across 8 bases. V gave up 4 bases and J gave up 5 bases; unmatched junction bases: 10. Germline CDR1 is SGHNT and CDR2 is YYREEE (reference sequence). CDR3 length equals 16 residues. The CDR3 region has the DNA TGTGCCAGCAGCCCCGGCGGTAGCGGGGATACCGGGGAGCTGTTTTTT. Translating it yields CASSPGGSGDTGELFF.

This clonotype was counted once. J is TRBJ2-2 and V is TRBV30; D unclear. The ends were cut back, 2 bases at V and 6 bases at J, with 7 bases in the middle. Germline V gives CDR1 GTSNPN, CDR2 SVGIG (reference sequence). The CDR3 sequence is 12 residues long. In DNA, the CDR3 is TGTGCCTGGAGTCTTCCTCCCGGGGAGCTGTTTTTT. Protein product: CAWSLPPGELFF. The whole variable domain, filled in from reference TRBV30 and TRBJ2-2, reads SQTIHQWPATLVQPVGSPLSLECTVEGTSNPNLYWYRQAAGRGLQLLFYSVGIGQISSEVPQNLSASRPQDRQFILSSKKLLLSDSGFYLCAWSLPPGELFFGEGSRLTVL.